In its sample, the clone carrying this T cell receptor (beta chain) was seen many times. Researchers took RNA transcripts and amplified the TCR beta CDR3 regions from them. First-round RT-PCR of the TCR CDR3 relied on the HTBI primer set. From the multiplex PCR reads, TCRdb called clonotypes with MiXCR, one entry per CDR3 protein. Altogether about 600,000 distinct CDR3 sequences are present, approximately 14% being singletons, with the ten largest covering more than 6%. The data were obtained in a study of T cells in Graves' hyperthyroidism and ophthalmopathy. The study left out patients who had uncontrolled infection, other autoimmune disease, pregnancy or lactation. The study based diagnoses on clinical symptoms, serum thyroxine and TRAb, thyroid ultrasound and orbital computed tomography. The TCR comes from a woman under 30 with Graves' ophthalmopathy. Sequenced material: blood.

CDR3 protein: CASSAPSLGRGSYEQYF. CDR3 DNA sequence: TGTGCCAGCAGTGCCCCCAGCCTGGGCCGGGGTTCCTACGAGCAGTACTTC. V and J are TRBV2 and TRBJ2-7; D might be TRBD2 (5 bases). V gave up 4 bases and J gave up 1 base, with 20 bases separating them. Germline lookup yields CDR1 SNHLY and CDR2 FYNNEI. This CDR3 comprises 17 residues.